These 28 T cell receptor beta chains came from one sample sequenced in a study of blood T cell repertoires in COVID-19. TCRdb's table, derived via immunoSEQ multiplex PCR, lists solely in-frame clones and lacks some. Here the sample spans about 250,000 clones, about 83% being singletons. The source material was PBMCs or T cells enriched from blood (not recorded which). All receptors derive from a woman in her thirties or forties who had been exposed to COVID-19.

The chain combines TRBV6-5 with TRBJ1-1; D gene ambiguous. The CDR3 totals 12 residues. V lost 11 bases, J lost 1 base, and 11 bases lay in between. CDR1 and CDR2 (germline): MNHEY, SVGAGI. CDR3 nucleotide sequence: TGTGCCGCGACATTGTGGAACACTGAAGCTTTCTTT. Translation gives CAATLWNTEAFF.

The chain employs TRBV7-9 and TRBJ2-1; 10 bases fit TRBD2. The CDR3 has 15 amino acids. CDR1 is SEHNR, CDR2 FQNEAQ, per germline (reference sequence). The ends lost 2 bases at V and 9 bases at J; junction bases unmatched: 7. The CDR3, as DNA: TGTGCCAGCAGCTTATCAGCGGGGGGGCCGAGTGAGCAGTTCTTC. Amino acid sequence: CASSLSAGGPSEQFF. The full variable domain, its missing parts supplied by reference TRBV7-9 and TRBJ2-1, is DTGVSQNPRHKITKRGQNVTFRCDPISEHNRLYWYRQTLGQGPEFLTYFQNEAQLEKSRLLSDRFSAERPKGSFSTLEIQRTEQGDSAMYLCASSLSAGGPSEQFFGPGTRLTVL.

This clone was seen just once. J is TRBJ1-2 and V is TRBV25-1; TRBD1 matches at 7 bases. Germline CDR1 reads MGHDK; CDR2 reads SYGVNS. There are 15 residues in the CDR3. V lost 3 bases to trimming and J lost 6 bases; unmatched junction nucleotides: 10. The CDR3 loop is CASSDRARGFDGYTF. CDR3 coding DNA: TGTGCCAGCAGTGACAGGGCCAGGGGGTTTGATGGCTACACCTTC.

V gene TRBV5-4 combines with J gene TRBJ2-7, with TRBD2 as a possible D gene (5 bases). V was shortened by 0 bases and J by 5 bases, with 6 bases between the two germline ends. This CDR3 region has 12 residues. Germline V gene sequence: CDR1 SGHNT, CDR2 YYREEE (reference sequence). CDR3 nucleotides: TGTGCCAGCAGCTTGGACGGGGACGAGCAGTACTTC. Translation: CASSLDGDEQYF.

J is TRBJ1-1 and V is TRBV9; tentatively, D is TRBD1 (6 bases). V gave up 0 bases and J gave up 4 bases, with 10 bases separating them. Germline assignment: CDR1 SGDLS and CDR2 YYNGEE. The length of the CDR3 is 14 residues. CDR3 amino acids: CASSVGGGGTEAFF. CDR3 nucleotides: TGTGCCAGCAGCGTAGGAGGGGGGGGCACTGAAGCTTTCTTT.

The sample holds many counts of this clone. This chain links TRBV7-2 with TRBJ1-6; D is possibly TRBD1 (6 bases). Germline assignment: CDR1 SGHTA and CDR2 FQGNSA. The CDR3 loop spans 15 amino acids. Between the trimmed V and J ends, which lost 1 base and 6 bases, there was a span of 10 bases. The CDR3 coding sequence is TGTGCCAGCAGCTTAGGTCCAGGGGTTAATTCACCCCTCCACTTT. Its protein is CASSLGPGVNSPLHF.

Notes on this clone: One end of the junction does not line up with germline, which may come from a read error. This chain uses TRBV7-7 with TRBJ2-3; 9 bases line up with TRBD2. The CDR3 sequence is 16 residues long. Germline V gene sequence: CDR1 SSHAT, CDR2 FNYEAQ (reference sequence). CDR3 DNA: TGTGCTAGCAGCTTAGGTAGCGGGGGTCGCACAGATACGCAGTATTTT. The encoded protein is CASSLGSGGRTDTQYF. The variable domain in full, with the rest retrieved from reference TRBV7-7 and TRBJ2-3, is GAGVSQSPRYKVTKRGQDVTLRCDPISSHATLYWYQQALGQGPEFLTYFNYEAQPDKSGLPSDRFSAERPEGSISTLTIQRTEQRDSAMYRCASSLGSGGRTDTQYFGPGTRLTVL.

J is TRBJ1-6 and V is TRBV7-2; 8 bases align to TRBD1. V shed 4 bases, J shed 8 bases, and the junction held 4 bases outside the gene matches. The CDR3 is 14 amino acids. Germline-derived CDR1 and CDR2 are SGHTA and FQGNSA. This CDR3 is CASSSGQGYSPLHF. The CDR3 nucleotides are TGTGCCAGCAGCTCAGGACAGGGATATTCACCCCTCCACTTT.

V and J are TRBV6-5 and TRBJ1-2; D possibly corresponds to TRBD1 (5 bases). In germline, CDR1 is MNHEY, CDR2 SVGAGI. The V end was cut by 7 bases, the J end by 2 bases, with 17 bases between. The length of the CDR3 is 15 residues. The DNA for the CDR3 is TGTGCCAGCACCCTCGAGGGGAGGACGAACTATGGCTACACCTTC. Amino acids: CASTLEGRTNYGYTF.

The chain combines TRBV2 with TRBJ2-3, with 8 bases that match TRBD1. Per germline, CDR1 SNHLY and CDR2 FYNNEI. The junction had 7 bases not matched to a gene; V was cut back by 7 bases and J by 4 bases. The CDR3 consists of 14 residues. CDR3 loop: CASNGQGQSDTQYF. Written as DNA, the CDR3 is TGTGCCAGCAACGGACAGGGACAATCAGATACGCAGTATTTT.

The rearrangement links TRBV4-3 to TRBJ1-2, with 8 bases fitting TRBD1. The germline V gene encodes CDR1 LGHNA and CDR2 YSLEER. The CDR3 covers 16 residues. V lost 0 bases to trimming and J lost 8 bases; unmatched junction nucleotides: 11. DNA for the CDR3: TGCGCCAGCAGCCAAGATCCTTTGGCAGGGGGCGACGGCTACACCTTC. Protein sequence: CASSQDPLAGGDGYTF.

The rearrangement links TRBV2 to TRBJ1-5; 7 bases fit TRBD1. V was clipped by 0 bases and J by 0 bases; unmatched bases: 2. The CDR3 length is 16 residues. CDR1 is SNHLY and CDR2 is FYNNEI in the germline V gene. The CDR3 here is CASSEAGQYSNQPQHF. In DNA, the CDR3 is TGTGCCAGCAGTGAAGCGGGACAGTATAGCAATCAGCCCCAGCATTTT.

V and J are TRBV6-6 and TRBJ1-2; 11 nucleotides match TRBD1. The germline CDR1 and CDR2 sequences are MNHNY and SVGAGI (reference sequence). The junction had 6 bases not matched to a gene; V was cut back by 6 bases and J by 3 bases. CDR3 length equals 15 residues. The CDR3: CASRERTGGDYGYTF. The DNA for the CDR3 is TGTGCCAGCAGGGAACGGACAGGGGGCGACTATGGCTACACCTTC.

This chain uses TRBV27 with TRBJ2-3; 12 nucleotides agree with TRBD2. Losses at the gene ends were 3 bases for V and 0 bases for J; bases not matched to a gene: 4. There are 17 residues in the CDR3. Per the germline V gene, CDR1 is MNHEY and CDR2 is SMNVEV (reference sequence). CDR3 residues: CASSFFGLAGSTDTQYF. Here the CDR3 DNA reads TGTGCCAGCAGTTTCTTCGGACTAGCGGGGAGCACAGATACGCAGTATTTT.

The rearrangement links TRBV5-6 to TRBJ1-2; maybe TRBD1 (5 bases). The CDR3 is 15 amino acids. Trimming took 4 bases from V and 8 from J, leaving 21 bases between them. The germline V gene has CDR1 SGHDT and CDR2 YYEEEE. This chain's CDR3 is CASSLAAGINRGYTF. The CDR3 DNA reads as TGTGCCAGCAGCCTGGCAGCAGGGATAAATCGCGGCTACACCTTC. Together with reference TRBV5-6 and TRBJ1-2, the CDR3 gives the full variable domain: DAGVTQSPTHLIKTRGQQVTLRCSPKSGHDTVSWYQQALGQGPQFIFQYYEEEERQRGNFPDRFSGHQFPNYSSELNVNALLLGDSALYLCASSLAAGINRGYTFGSGTRLTVV.

The genes are TRBV19 and TRBJ1-6; D gene unclear. The CDR3 is 12 residues long. V dropped 6 bases and J dropped 13 bases, with 13 bases sitting between them. CDR1 and CDR2 from the germline V gene are LNHDA and SQIVND (reference sequence). CDR3 DNA: TGTGCCAGTAGCCGAACGGGAAATCCCCTCCACTTT. Amino acids: CASSRTGNPLHF.

The rearrangement joins TRBV3-1 (or the pseudogene TRBV3-2) to TRBJ2-1, with D possibly TRBD2 on 6 matching bases. Germline V lookup: CDR1 LGHDT, CDR2 YNNKEL (reference sequence). The CDR3 runs 14 residues. The V gene lost 2 bases and the J gene lost 8 bases, with 13 bases spanning the gap. The CDR3 loop reads CASSQRQGGDEQFF. CDR3 DNA sequence: TGTGCCAGCAGCCAAAGGCAGGGCGGGGATGAGCAGTTCTTC.

V and J are TRBV5-1 and TRBJ2-5; 7 nucleotides match TRBD2. V shed 2 bases and J 2 bases; nucleotides not matched to a gene: 3. CDR1 and CDR2 (germline): SGHRS, YFSETQ. There are 14 residues in the CDR3. DNA of the CDR3: TGCGCCAGCAGCTTTAGTAGCGGGCAAGAGACCCAGTACTTC. Its translation: CASSFSSGQETQYF. Using reference TRBV5-1 and TRBJ2-5 for the parts outside the CDR3, the full variable domain is KAGVTQTPRYLIKTRGQQVTLSCSPISGHRSVSWYQQTPGQGLQFLFEYFSETQRNKGNFPGRFSGRQFSNSRSEMNVSTLELGDSALYLCASSFSSGQETQYFGPGTRLLVL.

J is TRBJ2-7 and V is TRBV20-1, with D perhaps matching TRBD1 (6 bases). The CDR3 runs to 11 residues. Germline V gene sequence: CDR1 DFQATT, CDR2 SNEGSKA (reference sequence). V was clipped by 5 bases and J by 7 bases, with 12 bases between them. In nucleotides, the CDR3 is TGCAGTGCTTTACAGGGTGGAGAGCAGTACTTC. It translates to CSALQGGEQYF.

The chain carries TRBV9 and TRBJ1-1; TRBD1 is a possible D gene (5 bases). Per the germline V gene, CDR1 is SGDLS and CDR2 is YYNGEE. The CDR3 runs 13 residues. With 7 bases removed from V and 1 base from J, the gap between germline ends came to 11 bases. The CDR3 loop is CASGALGNTEAFF. The DNA for the CDR3 is TGTGCCAGCGGGGCCCTCGGGAACACTGAAGCTTTCTTT.

The chain employs TRBV7-3 and TRBJ1-1, with D tentatively TRBD1 (5 bases). CDR3 size: 14 residues. Germline CDR1 reads SGHTA; CDR2 reads FQGTGA. The V gene lost 2 bases and the J gene lost 7 bases, with 14 bases spanning the gap. CDR3 protein: CASSLGFREGEAFF. The CDR3 nucleotides are TGTGCCAGCAGCTTAGGTTTCAGGGAAGGTGAAGCTTTCTTT.

The rearrangement joins TRBV28 to TRBJ2-2; 7 bases agree with TRBD1. This CDR3 has 16 residues. Germline CDR1 reads MDHEN; CDR2 reads SYDVKM. V was clipped by 6 bases and J by 6 bases; unmatched bases: 13. The DNA of the CDR3 is TGTGCCAGCAGAACATACAGGGGAAGTTTAGCCGGGGAGCTGTTTTTT. Its translation: CASRTYRGSLAGELFF.

The rearrangement links TRBV6-9 to TRBJ2-1; 10 nucleotides align to TRBD2. This CDR3 comprises 16 residues. V lost 0 bases, J lost 3 bases, and 2 bases stayed unmatched. The germline gives CDR1 MNHGY, CDR2 SVAAGI. CDR3 loop: CASSYSSGGHYNEQFF. The CDR3 DNA is TGTGCCAGCAGTTATTCTAGCGGGGGGCACTACAATGAGCAGTTCTTC.

This chain uses TRBV28 with TRBJ2-1, with TRBD2 identical over 8 bases. Trimming cost V 5 bases and J 2 bases; bases outside gene matches: 5. Germline V lookup: CDR1 MDHEN, CDR2 SYDVKM. The CDR3 consists of 15 residues. The CDR3 DNA follows: TGTGCCAGCAGTCAACCCGGGGGGGCCTACAATGAGCAGTTCTTC. Amino acid sequence: CASSQPGGAYNEQFF.

The genes are TRBV7-3 and TRBJ2-5, with a possible D match to TRBD1 (6 bases). The CDR3 contains 14 residues. Trimming pared 5 bases from V and 4 bases from J, leaving 14 bases between. In germline, CDR1 is SGHTA, CDR2 FQGTGA. The DNA for the CDR3 is TGTGCCAGCAGCCCGATAGGCAGGGGAGAGACCCAGTACTTC. Its protein product is CASSPIGRGETQYF.

The chain has TRBV5-1 and TRBJ1-6; no clear D. The CDR3 has 14 amino acids. Trimming left V 4 bases short and J 6 bases short, with 11 bases between. CDR1 is SGHRS and CDR2 is YFSETQ in the germline V gene. The CDR3 protein is CASSTGGPNSPLHF. The CDR3 DNA reads TGCGCCAGCAGCACGGGTGGCCCTAATTCACCCCTCCACTTT.

This clone was detected once. The J gene is TRBJ1-1, the V gene TRBV7-2; D unclear. The V and J ends lost 2 bases and 0 bases respectively, with 7 bases between them. Germline V CDR1 and CDR2: SGHTA, FQGNSA. There are 14 residues in the CDR3. The CDR3 DNA is TGTGCCAGCAGCTTATTTCCCTTGAACACTGAAGCTTTCTTT. Translation gives CASSLFPLNTEAFF.

The rearrangement links TRBV5-1 to TRBJ2-1, with TRBD1 identical over 7 bases. This CDR3 spans 15 amino acids. In germline, CDR1 is SGHRS, CDR2 YFSETQ. Losses at the gene ends were 0 bases for V and 5 bases for J; bases not matched to a gene: 5. The CDR3 bases are TGCGCCAGCAGCTTGGCCGGGACAGACGACAATGAGCAGTTCTTC. This codes for CASSLAGTDDNEQFF.